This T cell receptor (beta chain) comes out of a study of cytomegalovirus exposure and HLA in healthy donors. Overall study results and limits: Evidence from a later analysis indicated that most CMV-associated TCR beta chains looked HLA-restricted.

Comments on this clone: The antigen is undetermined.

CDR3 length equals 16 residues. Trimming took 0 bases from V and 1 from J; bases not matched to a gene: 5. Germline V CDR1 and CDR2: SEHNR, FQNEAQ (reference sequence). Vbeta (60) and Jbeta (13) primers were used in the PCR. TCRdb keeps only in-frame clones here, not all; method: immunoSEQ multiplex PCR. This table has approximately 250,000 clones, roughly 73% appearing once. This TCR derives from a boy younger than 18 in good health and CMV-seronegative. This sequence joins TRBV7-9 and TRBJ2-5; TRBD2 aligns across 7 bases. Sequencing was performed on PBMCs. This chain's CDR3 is CASSLALPSGQETQYF. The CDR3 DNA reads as TGTGCCAGCAGCTTAGCGCTGCCTAGCGGCCAAGAGACCCAGTACTTC.